This T cell receptor beta chain originates from a study of cytomegalovirus exposure and HLA in healthy donors. Broader study findings: In a later analysis, donors in an Asian-associated ancestry cluster reportedly had fewer N-insertions in productive TCRs than the cohort mean. In an earlier analysis, most TCR beta V segments were productive about 90% or about 30% of the time. Later analysis found that TCR beta chains associated with HLA were more clonally expanded than other, equally common chains.

Researchers ran the PCR with 60 Vbeta and 13 Jbeta primers. Assay used: immunoSEQ multiplex PCR; TCRdb lists only in-frame clones, some missing. Here the sample table reports 100,000 to 150,000 clones. Of note for this clone: The antigen is unknown.

Looked up from germline, CDR1 is MNHNS and CDR2 is SASEGT. V lost 4 bases and J lost 0; bases outside the gene matches: 14. This CDR3 comprises 18 residues. The clonotype comes from a woman between 40 and 55 years old in good health and CMV-seronegative. Material for sequencing was PBMCs. The chain recombines TRBV6-1 with TRBJ1-2; 7 bases agree with TRBD1. CDR3 DNA sequence: TGTGCCAGCAGTGGGGGGAAGTCGGGACAGTTCACTAACTATGGCTACACCTTC. Protein: CASSGGKSGQFTNYGYTF.